This TCR beta chain was recorded in a study of blood T cells in healthy people across ages. A J-beta primer mix and a sample-barcoded 5' primer were used in a second PCR of about 7 to 12 cycles. TCRdb called the 5' RACE reads again in MiXCR, with one record for every CDR3 protein. The sample contains about 1.6 million distinct CDR3 sequences, roughly a third of which appear only once. The CDR3 runs to 13 residues. The germline CDR1 and CDR2 sequences are DFQATT and SNEGSKA (reference sequence). V lost 7 bases and J lost 5, with 17 bases in between. This sequence originates from a woman in her thirties in good health. The chain has TRBV20-1 and TRBJ2-5, with D perhaps matching TRBD1 or TRBD2 (6 bases each). The sample taken for sequencing was blood. CDR3 loop: CSVQVGGWETQYF. The DNA for the CDR3 is TGCAGTGTTCAGGTGGGGGGCTGGGAGACCCAGTACTTC.